The 11 T cell receptor beta chains below were found in one sample sequenced in a study of CD8+CD57+ T cells in acquired aplastic anemia (dated by TCRdb to the late 2010s). The instrument was an Illumina HiSeq 2000. Genomic DNA was used as template for profiling of TCR beta VDJ combinations and CDR3 sequences. TCRdb itself trimmed the public reads at Q25 with fastp, ran MiXCR and retained productive beta chains. CDR3 protein duplicates are merged, each entry listing the most common genes and DNA. This sample comprises about 220,000 distinct CDR3 sequences, 34% of them detected only once. Around 1.1% of the sample goes to the ten largest clones. The specimen was sorted CD4+, CD8+, or CD8+CD57+ T cells (not recorded which) from PBMCs. These receptors were collected from a human donor in good health, serving as a control.

This clonotype was counted ten times or more. The rearrangement links TRBV7-3 to TRBJ2-1; D call uncertain. Trimming removed 1 base at V and 5 bases at J, with 6 bases between. Germline V CDR1 and CDR2: SGHTA, FQGTGA. CDR3 length equals 13 residues. As DNA, the CDR3 is TGTGCCAGCAGCTTAAGTAGGAACAATGAGCAGTTCTTC. Protein sequence: CASSLSRNNEQFF.

At least ten counts were recorded for this clonotype. This rearrangement joins TRBV25-1 to TRBJ1-4; no clear D gene. This CDR3 is 15 amino acids long. The germline gives CDR1 MGHDK, CDR2 SYGVNS. The germline V and J ends were trimmed by 1 base and 5 bases, with 11 bases remaining between them. Here the CDR3 reads CASSELGSVNEKLFF. The CDR3 DNA is TGTGCCAGCAGTGAATTAGGTTCCGTGAATGAAAAACTGTTTTTT. The full variable domain, rest sourced from reference TRBV25-1 and TRBJ1-4, is EADIYQTPRYLVIGTGKKITLECSQTMGHDKMYWYQQDPGMELHLIHYSYGVNSTEKGDLSSESTVSRIRTEHFPLTLESARPSHTSQYLCASSELGSVNEKLFFGSGTQLSVL.

The chain is built from TRBV15 and TRBJ2-7; D might be TRBD2 (6 bases). The germline V and J ends were trimmed by 0 bases and 3 bases, with 12 bases remaining between them. This CDR3 is 15 amino acids long. Germline CDR1 reads LNHNV; CDR2 reads YYDKDF (reference sequence). The CDR3 here is CATSRDIGRRYEQYF. CDR3 nucleotide sequence: TGTGCCACCAGCAGAGATATAGGGAGGCGCTACGAGCAGTACTTC. The whole variable domain, filled in from reference TRBV15 and TRBJ2-7, reads DAMVIQNPRYQVTQFGKPVTLSCSQTLNHNVMYWYQQKSSQAPKLLFHYYDKDFNNEADTPDNFQSRRPNTSFCFLDIRSPGLGDTAMYLCATSRDIGRRYEQYFGPGTRLTVT.

For this clonotype: Since a much larger clone is just one base distant, this may be a read error. The CDR3 DNA is TGTGCCGGCAGCTCAAACAGGGGTGGCAACACTGAAGCTTTCTTT. Translated: CAGSSNRGGNTEAFF. This chain joins TRBV7-3 and TRBJ1-1; the match to TRBD1 covers 7 bases. This CDR3 region has 15 residues. Germline V gene data show CDR1 as SGHTA and CDR2 as FQGTGA.

This clonotype has a count of ten or more. The V and J genes are TRBV20-1 and TRBJ2-5, with TRBD1 identical over 8 bases. Germline CDR1 DFQATT, CDR2 SNEGSKA (reference sequence). This CDR3 region has 16 residues. Trimming took 1 base from V and 4 from J; bases not matched to a gene: 11. CDR3 sequence reads: CSARVATGVWSETQYF. The DNA for the CDR3 is TGCAGTGCTAGAGTTGCGACAGGGGTTTGGTCAGAGACCCAGTACTTC.

This clonotype came up many times. Its ends do not fully match the called genes, so a read error is possible. The chain recombines TRBV6-1 with TRBJ2-7, with 7 bases that match TRBD1. From germline, CDR1 is MNHNS and CDR2 SASEGT. The CDR3 has 15 amino acids. This CDR3 is CASSEGTVRSYEQYF. The CDR3 DNA reads as TGTGCCAGCAGCGAAGGGACAGTTAGGTCCTACGAGCAGTACTTC.

As to this clonotype: This sequence may be a read error, since a much larger clone differs from it by one base. CDR3 loop: CASSQSGSGANVLAF. CDR3 coding DNA: TGTGCCAGCAGCCAGTCCGGCTCTGGGGCCAACGTCCTGGCTTTC. The genes are TRBV7-9 and TRBJ2-6; weak D call: TRBD1 (5 bases). This CDR3 region has 15 residues. The germline V gene encodes CDR1 SEHNR and CDR2 FQNEAQ (reference sequence).

Comment on this clonotype: A much larger clone differs from this one at a single base, so this may be a read error. The chain is built from TRBV4-1 and TRBJ2-1; 11 positions match TRBD2. This CDR3 comprises 18 residues. CDR1 and CDR2 (germline): MGHRA, YSYEKL. The CDR3 here is CASSQVDMGLAAYNEQLF. CDR3 DNA: TGCGCCAGCAGCCAAGTAGACATGGGACTAGCGGCCTACAATGAGCAGCTCTTC.

This clonotype was detected many times. The V call is TRBV19, the J call TRBJ1-1; possibly TRBD1 for D (5 bases). Trimming cost V 8 bases and J 7 bases, with 11 bases left between them. CDR1 is LNHDA, CDR2 SQIVND, per germline (reference sequence). This CDR3 contains 11 residues. CDR3 bases: TGTGCCAGTCAAAACAGGATTGAAGCTTTCTTT. Its translation is CASQNRIEAFF.

V is TRBV2 and J is TRBJ1-1, with 7 bases lining up with TRBD1. The germline V gene has CDR1 SNHLY and CDR2 FYNNEI. The CDR3 spans 15 residues. Trimming removed 2 bases from V and 3 bases from J; junction bases left unmatched: 6. The CDR3 sequence is CASSERGLKDTEAFF. DNA for the CDR3: TGTGCCAGCAGTGAAAGGGGGCTCAAGGACACTGAAGCTTTCTTT.

The chain has TRBV25-1 and TRBJ1-6; no clear D gene. In germline, CDR1 is MGHDK, CDR2 SYGVNS. V shed 3 bases and J shed 2 bases, with 5 bases lying between them. This CDR3 is built from 14 residues. The CDR3 loop reads CASSDGTYNSPLHF. CDR3 DNA: TGTGCCAGCAGTGATGGGACCTATAATTCACCCCTCCACTTT.